A selection of T cell receptor beta chains follows, all from one sample in a study of type 1 regulatory T cells. TCRdb recomputed calls from the reads with MiXCR, one row per CDR3 protein. The sample shows roughly 68,000 distinct CDR3 sequences, around 57% of them seen only once. These receptors' antigens are unknown. Sequenced: cultured T cells, either the whole culture or a sorted T cell fraction (not recorded which). These receptors all come from a human donor in good health. CDR3s include the opening cysteine and the closing phenylalanine or tryptophan. Each record gives: clone size, J gene, V gene, D gene, CDR3 protein, CDR3 DNA. The D gene is left open where the match is weak. Size is omitted from some rows. Given values are once, few, many or a class for expanded clones.

clone_size: -; j_call: TRBJ2-3; v_call: TRBV29-1; d_call: -; cdr3_aa: CSEAESTDTQYF; cdr3_nt: TGCAGCGAAGCGGAGAGCACAGATACGCAGTATTTT
clone_size: few; j_call: TRBJ1-2; v_call: TRBV20-1; d_call: -; cdr3_aa: CSAITLEGLGGYTF; cdr3_nt: TGCAGTGCAATTACGCTGGAGGGGTTAGGAGGCTACACCTTC
clone_size: -; j_call: TRBJ2-1; v_call: TRBV7-8; d_call: TRBD2; cdr3_aa: CASSLASAGGRNEQFF; cdr3_nt: TGTGCCAGCAGCTTAGCCTCGGCGGGAGGGAGGAATGAGCAGTTCTTC
clone_size: -; j_call: TRBJ2-2; v_call: TRBV6-2/TRBV6-3; d_call: TRBD2; cdr3_aa: CASSRLADANTGELFF; cdr3_nt: TGTGCCAGCAGCCGACTAGCGGATGCGAACACCGGGGAGCTGTTTTTT
clone_size: -; j_call: TRBJ1-2; v_call: TRBV4-3; d_call: -; cdr3_aa: CASSQDASYDYTF; cdr3_nt: TGCGCCAGCAGCCAAGACGCCTCCTATGACTACACCTTC
clone_size: -; j_call: TRBJ2-3; v_call: TRBV12-5; d_call: -; cdr3_aa: CASVSRSLKIARHTDTQYF; cdr3_nt: TGTGCTAGTGTCTCCCGGTCCCTTAAAATCGCTCGACACACAGATACGCAGTATTTT
clone_size: -; j_call: TRBJ2-5; v_call: TRBV7-8; d_call: -; cdr3_aa: CASSSRRIQETQYF; cdr3_nt: TGTGCCAGCAGTTCTAGACGGATACAAGAGACCCAGTACTTC
clone_size: once; j_call: TRBJ2-3; v_call: TRBV18; d_call: -; cdr3_aa: CASSPGGGSTDTQYF; cdr3_nt: TGTGCCAGCTCACCGGGCGGAGGGAGCACAGATACGCAGTATTTT
clone_size: -; j_call: TRBJ2-1; v_call: TRBV24-1; d_call: TRBD2; cdr3_aa: CATSDPTPAGANNEQFF; cdr3_nt: TGTGCCACCAGTGATCCCACCCCAGCGGGAGCGAACAATGAGCAGTTCTTC
clone_size: -; j_call: TRBJ2-2; v_call: TRBV7-2; d_call: TRBD2; cdr3_aa: CASSLARLAGAGELFF; cdr3_nt: TGTGCCAGCAGCTTAGCCCGTCTAGCGGGAGCCGGGGAGCTGTTTTTT
clone_size: once; j_call: TRBJ2-7; v_call: TRBV28; d_call: -; cdr3_aa: CASVGPYEQYF; cdr3_nt: TGTGCCAGTGTAGGACCATACGAGCAGTACTTC
clone_size: -; j_call: TRBJ2-1; v_call: TRBV5-1; d_call: TRBD2; cdr3_aa: CASGLASGSYNGQFF; cdr3_nt: TGCGCCAGCGGCTTGGCTAGCGGCTCCTACAATGGGCAGTTCTTC
clone_size: -; j_call: TRBJ1-5; v_call: TRBV6-2/TRBV6-3; d_call: TRBD1; cdr3_aa: CASRRTGGGNQPQHF; cdr3_nt: TGTGCCAGCAGGAGGACAGGGGGCGGCAATCAGCCCCAGCATTTT
clone_size: -; j_call: TRBJ2-7; v_call: TRBV6-1; d_call: TRBD2; cdr3_aa: CASYGTSGPLEQYF; cdr3_nt: TGTGCCAGCTACGGGACTAGCGGACCACTCGAGCAGTACTTC
clone_size: once; j_call: TRBJ2-6; v_call: TRBV18; d_call: -; cdr3_aa: CASLPDTGANVLTF; cdr3_nt: TGTGCCAGCCTACCGGACACAGGGGCCAACGTCCTGACTTTC
clone_size: -; j_call: TRBJ2-7; v_call: TRBV7-2; d_call: -; cdr3_aa: CANSLNRFSYEQYF; cdr3_nt: TGTGCCAACAGCTTAAATAGATTCTCCTACGAGCAGTACTTC
clone_size: -; j_call: TRBJ1-3; v_call: TRBV20-1; d_call: -; cdr3_aa: CSAPGEGLNTIYF; cdr3_nt: TGCAGTGCTCCAGGAGAGGGGTTAAACACCATATATTTT
clone_size: few; j_call: TRBJ2-2; v_call: TRBV12-3/TRBV12-4; d_call: TRBD2; cdr3_aa: CASSSRLAARELFF; cdr3_nt: TGTGCCAGCAGTTCTAGACTAGCAGCCCGGGAGCTGTTTTTT
clone_size: few; j_call: TRBJ2-7; v_call: TRBV7-4; d_call: TRBD1; cdr3_aa: CASSPHGTGGDEQYF; cdr3_nt: TGTGCCAGCAGCCCCCATGGGACAGGGGGCGACGAGCAGTACTTC
clone_size: few; j_call: TRBJ1-3; v_call: TRBV20-1; d_call: -; cdr3_aa: CSARGPGSGNTIYF; cdr3_nt: TGCAGTGCTAGAGGGCCCGGCTCTGGAAACACCATATATTTT
clone_size: -; j_call: TRBJ2-5; v_call: TRBV20-1; d_call: TRBD2; cdr3_aa: CSASLSAGERWETQYF; cdr3_nt: TGCAGTGCTAGCCTTTCCGCGGGAGAGAGGTGGGAGACCCAGTACTTC
clone_size: many; j_call: TRBJ2-3; v_call: TRBV7-2; d_call: TRBD2; cdr3_aa: CASSWWGTSSTIGTDTQYF; cdr3_nt: TGTGCCAGCAGCTGGTGGGGGACTAGCTCCACTATCGGGACAGATACGCAGTATTTT